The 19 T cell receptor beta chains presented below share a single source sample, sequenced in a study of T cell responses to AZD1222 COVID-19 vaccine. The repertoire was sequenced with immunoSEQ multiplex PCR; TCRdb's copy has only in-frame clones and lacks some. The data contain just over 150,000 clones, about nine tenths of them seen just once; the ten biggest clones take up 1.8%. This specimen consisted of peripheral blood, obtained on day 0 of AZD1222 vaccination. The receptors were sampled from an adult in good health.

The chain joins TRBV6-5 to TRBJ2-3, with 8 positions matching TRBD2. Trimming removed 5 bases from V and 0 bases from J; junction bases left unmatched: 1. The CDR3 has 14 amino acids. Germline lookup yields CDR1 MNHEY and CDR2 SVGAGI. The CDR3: CASSLAGSTDTQYF. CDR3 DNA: TGTGCCAGCAGTCTAGCGGGCAGCACAGATACGCAGTATTTT.

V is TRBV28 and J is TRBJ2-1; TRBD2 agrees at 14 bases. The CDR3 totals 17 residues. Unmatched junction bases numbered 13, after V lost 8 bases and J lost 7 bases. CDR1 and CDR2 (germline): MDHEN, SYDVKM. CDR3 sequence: CASQKPGLAGVYNEQFF. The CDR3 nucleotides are TGTGCCAGCCAGAAGCCGGGACTAGCGGGAGTTTATAATGAGCAGTTCTTC. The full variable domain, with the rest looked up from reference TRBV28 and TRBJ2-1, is DVKVTQSSRYLVKRTGEKVFLECVQDMDHENMFWYRQDPGLGLRLIYFSYDVKMKEKGDIPEGYSVSREKKERFSLILESASTNQTSMYLCASQKPGLAGVYNEQFFGPGTRLTVL.

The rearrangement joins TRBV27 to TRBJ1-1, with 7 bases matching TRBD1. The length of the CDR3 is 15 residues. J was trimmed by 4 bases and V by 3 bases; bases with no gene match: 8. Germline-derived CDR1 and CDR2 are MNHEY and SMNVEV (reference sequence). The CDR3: CASSFLTGPVTEAFF. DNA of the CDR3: TGTGCCAGCAGTTTCCTGACAGGGCCCGTCACTGAAGCTTTCTTT.

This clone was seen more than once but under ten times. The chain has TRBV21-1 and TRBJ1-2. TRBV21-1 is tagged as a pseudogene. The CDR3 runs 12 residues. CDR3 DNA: TGTGCCAGCAGCAAAGAAAACTATGGCTACACCTTC. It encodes CASSKENYGYTF.

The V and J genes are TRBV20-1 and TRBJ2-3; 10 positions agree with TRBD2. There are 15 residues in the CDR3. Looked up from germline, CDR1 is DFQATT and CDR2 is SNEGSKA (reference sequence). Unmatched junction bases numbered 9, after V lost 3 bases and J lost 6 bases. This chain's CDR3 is CSASLASGSGDTQYF. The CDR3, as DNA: TGCAGTGCTAGTCTTGCTAGCGGGAGTGGGGATACGCAGTATTTT.

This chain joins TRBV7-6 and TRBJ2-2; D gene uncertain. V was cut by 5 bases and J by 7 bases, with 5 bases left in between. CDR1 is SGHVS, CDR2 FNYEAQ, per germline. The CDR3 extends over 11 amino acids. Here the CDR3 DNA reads TGTGCCAGCAGCCCAGACGGGGAGCTGTTTTTT. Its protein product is CASSPDGELFF.

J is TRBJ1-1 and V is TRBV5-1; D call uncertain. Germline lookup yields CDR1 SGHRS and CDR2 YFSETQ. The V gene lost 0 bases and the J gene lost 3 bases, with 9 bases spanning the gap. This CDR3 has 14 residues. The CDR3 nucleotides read TGCGCCAGCAGCTTGGAGGGATCCCACACTGAAGCTTTCTTT. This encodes CASSLEGSHTEAFF.

In DNA form, the CDR3 reads TGTGCCAGCAGCCGACCAGAGGAAGGACCGGTCTATGGCTACACCTTC. Protein: CASSRPEEGPVYGYTF. The chain joins TRBV4-2 to TRBJ1-2; D ambiguous. The CDR3 runs to 16 residues. The germline CDR1 and CDR2 sequences are LGHNA and YNFKEQ. Trimming removed 4 bases from V and 4 bases from J, with 19 bases in between.

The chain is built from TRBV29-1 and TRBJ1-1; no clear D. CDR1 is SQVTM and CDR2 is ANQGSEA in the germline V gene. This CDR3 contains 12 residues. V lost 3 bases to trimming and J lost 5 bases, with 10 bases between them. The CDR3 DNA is TGCAGCGTTGACCCGGAGGTTACTGAAGCTTTCTTT. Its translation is CSVDPEVTEAFF. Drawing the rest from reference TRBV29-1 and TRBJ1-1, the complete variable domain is SAVISQKPSRDICQRGTSLTIQCQVDSQVTMMFWYRQQPGQSLTLIATANQGSEATYESGFVIDKFPISRPNLTFSTLTVSNMSPEDSSIYLCSVDPEVTEAFFGQGTRLTVV.

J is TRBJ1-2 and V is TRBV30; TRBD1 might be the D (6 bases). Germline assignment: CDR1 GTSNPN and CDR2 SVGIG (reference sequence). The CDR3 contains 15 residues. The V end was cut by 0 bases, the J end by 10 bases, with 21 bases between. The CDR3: CAWSVPNSQGHFYTF. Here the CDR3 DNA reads TGTGCCTGGAGTGTACCAAACAGCCAGGGACATTTCTACACCTTC.

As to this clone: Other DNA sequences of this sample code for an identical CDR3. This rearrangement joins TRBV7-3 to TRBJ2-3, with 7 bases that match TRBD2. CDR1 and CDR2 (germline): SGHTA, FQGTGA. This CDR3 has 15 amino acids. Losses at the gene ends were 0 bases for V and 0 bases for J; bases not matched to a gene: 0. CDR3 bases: TGTGCCAGCAGCTTAACTAGCGGGAGCACAGATACGCAGTATTTT. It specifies CASSLTSGSTDTQYF.

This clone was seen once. The CDR3 loop reads CATSEGGAEQYF. CDR3 DNA sequence: TGTGCCACCAGTGAGGGGGGTGCCGAGCAGTACTTC. The chain is built from TRBV24-1 and TRBJ2-7; maybe TRBD2 (6 bases). The V end lost 4 bases, the J end lost 6 bases, and 9 bases lay between the germline ends. Germline lookup yields CDR1 KGHDR and CDR2 SFDVKD. This CDR3 spans 12 amino acids.

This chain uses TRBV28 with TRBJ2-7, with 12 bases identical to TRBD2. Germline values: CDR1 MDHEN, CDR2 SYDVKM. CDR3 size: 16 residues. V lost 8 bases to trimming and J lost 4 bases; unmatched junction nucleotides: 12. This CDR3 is CASYPSGRAPIYEQYF. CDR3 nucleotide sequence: TGTGCCAGCTATCCTAGCGGGAGGGCCCCCATATACGAGCAGTACTTC.

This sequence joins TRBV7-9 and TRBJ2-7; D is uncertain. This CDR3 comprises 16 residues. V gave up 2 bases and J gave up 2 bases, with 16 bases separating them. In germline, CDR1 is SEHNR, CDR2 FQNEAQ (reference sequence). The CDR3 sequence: CASSLIRSIQTYEQYF. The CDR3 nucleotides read TGTGCCAGCAGCTTAATCCGGTCTATACAGACCTACGAGCAGTACTTC. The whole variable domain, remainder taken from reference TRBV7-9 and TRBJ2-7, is DTGVSQNPRHKITKRGQNVTFRCDPISEHNRLYWYRQTLGQGPEFLTYFQNEAQLEKSRLLSDRFSAERPKGSFSTLEIQRTEQGDSAMYLCASSLIRSIQTYEQYFGPGTRLTVT.

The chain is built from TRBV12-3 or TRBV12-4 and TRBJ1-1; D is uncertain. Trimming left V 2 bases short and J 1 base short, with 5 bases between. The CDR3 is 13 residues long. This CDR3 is CASSLQSNTEAFF. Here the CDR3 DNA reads TGTGCCAGCAGTTTACAGTCGAACACTGAAGCTTTCTTT.

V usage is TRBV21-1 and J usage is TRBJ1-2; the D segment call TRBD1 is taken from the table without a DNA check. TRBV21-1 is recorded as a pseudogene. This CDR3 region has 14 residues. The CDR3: CASGMGHPWRGYTF. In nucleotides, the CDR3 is TGTGCCAGCGGAATGGGACACCCCTGGCGCGGCTACACCTTC.

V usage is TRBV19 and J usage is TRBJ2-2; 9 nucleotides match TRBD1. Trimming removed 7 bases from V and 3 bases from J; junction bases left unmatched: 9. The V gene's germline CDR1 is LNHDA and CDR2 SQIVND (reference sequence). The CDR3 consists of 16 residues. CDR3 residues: CASTHGTGSDTGELFF. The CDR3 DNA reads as TGTGCCAGTACCCATGGGACAGGGTCGGACACCGGGGAGCTGTTTTTT.

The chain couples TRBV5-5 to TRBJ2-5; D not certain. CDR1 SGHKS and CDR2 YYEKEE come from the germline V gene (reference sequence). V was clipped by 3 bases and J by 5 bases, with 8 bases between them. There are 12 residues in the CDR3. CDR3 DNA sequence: TGTGCCAGCAGCTCTGCGTGGGAGACCCAGTACTTC. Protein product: CASSSAWETQYF.

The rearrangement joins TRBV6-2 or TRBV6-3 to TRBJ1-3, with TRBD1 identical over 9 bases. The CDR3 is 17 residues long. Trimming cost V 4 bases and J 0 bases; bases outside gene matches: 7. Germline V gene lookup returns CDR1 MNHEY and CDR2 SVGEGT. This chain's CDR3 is CASSWDRAENSGNTIYF. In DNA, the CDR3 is TGTGCCAGCAGTTGGGACAGGGCCGAGAACTCTGGAAACACCATATATTTT.